The sequence of this T cell receptor beta chain was determined in a study of cytomegalovirus exposure and HLA in healthy donors. PCR employed 60 Vbeta and 13 Jbeta primers. In the original analysis: The authors later counted about 80 million unique TCR beta chains, 9.5 million to 11 million of them shared. Only in-frame clones appear in the TCRdb table, and some are missing; sequencing was by immunoSEQ multiplex PCR. V, J and clone size derive from that table, while D and trimming were established from the DNA sequence. Of under 200,000 clones listed, roughly 70% were seen once; the top ten hold around 3%. This clone was seen just once. Its antigen remains unidentified. Study outcomes and limitations: A later analysis linked a missense variant in DCLRE1C to the trimming of TCR beta V and J genes. Cytomegalovirus association was assigned to about 150 TCR beta chains.

Germline V gene data show CDR1 as SGHDT and CDR2 as YYEEEE. The V end was cut by 2 bases, the J end by 2 bases, with 8 bases between. The CDR3 extends over 13 amino acids. This chain links TRBV5-6 with TRBJ2-7, with D tentatively TRBD1 (5 bases). Sequencing was carried out using PBMCs. The source is a woman aged 40 to 50 in good health and CMV-seropositive. In DNA form, the CDR3 reads TGTGCCAGCAGCTTCCTGACAGCCTACGAGCAGTACTTC. This translates into CASSFLTAYEQYF. The variable domain in full, with the rest retrieved from reference TRBV5-6 and TRBJ2-7, is DAGVTQSPTHLIKTRGQQVTLRCSPKSGHDTVSWYQQALGQGPQFIFQYYEEEERQRGNFPDRFSGHQFPNYSSELNVNALLLGDSALYLCASSFLTAYEQYFGPGTRLTVT.